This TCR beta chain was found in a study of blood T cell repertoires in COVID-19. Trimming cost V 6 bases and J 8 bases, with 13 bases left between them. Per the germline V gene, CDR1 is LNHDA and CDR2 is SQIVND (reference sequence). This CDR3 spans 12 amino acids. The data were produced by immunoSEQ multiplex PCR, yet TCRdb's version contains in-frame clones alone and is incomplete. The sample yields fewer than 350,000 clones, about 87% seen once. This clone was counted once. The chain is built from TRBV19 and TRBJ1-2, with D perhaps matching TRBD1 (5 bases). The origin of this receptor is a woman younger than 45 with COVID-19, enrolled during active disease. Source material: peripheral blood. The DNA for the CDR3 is TGTGCCAGTAGGGGAGGGGCCTACGGCTACACCTTC. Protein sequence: CASRGGAYGYTF.